The 13 T cell receptor beta chains below come from one sample, sequenced in a study of blood T cell repertoires in COVID-19. The method was immunoSEQ multiplex PCR; TCRdb's version includes in-frame clones alone and lacks a portion of them. The sample consists of approximately 300,000 clones, more than 80% of them appearing once. Material for sequencing was peripheral blood. These receptors came from a man aged 18 to 30 who had recovered from COVID-19.

The V and J genes are TRBV19 and TRBJ2-5; D remains ambiguous. Deletions cut 5 bases from V and 2 bases from J, with 24 bases between. From germline, CDR1 is LNHDA and CDR2 SQIVND (reference sequence). The CDR3 is 18 amino acids. CDR3 nucleotides: TGTGCCAGTAGTTCCGCCCGCGGTCGCCGGTTGGGTCAAGAGACCCAGTACTTC. Its translation is CASSSARGRRLGQETQYF.

This clone has a handful of counts. CDR3 DNA sequence: TGTGCCAGCAGTTACTCCCTCAAGGGGCTACGTAGTGAGCAGTTCTTC. As protein: CASSYSLKGLRSEQFF. The rearrangement links TRBV6-5 to TRBJ2-1; D might be TRBD1 (5 bases). The CDR3 runs 16 residues. V was shortened by 0 bases and J by 9 bases, with 18 bases between the two germline ends. Germline assignment: CDR1 MNHEY and CDR2 SVGAGI.

This clone showed up just a few times. This chain uses TRBV7-6 with TRBJ1-2, with 10 bases that match TRBD1. The CDR3 length is 17 residues. V lost 5 bases, J lost 2 bases, and 11 bases stayed unmatched. Germline V lookup: CDR1 SGHVS, CDR2 FNYEAQ. The CDR3 protein is CASSGRVQGQGNYGYTF. CDR3 nucleotides: TGTGCCAGCAGCGGCCGGGTTCAGGGACAGGGGAACTATGGCTACACCTTC.

CDR3 nucleotides: TGTGCCAGCAGCCCTAGCGGGGGACAAGATACGCAGTATTTT. It codes for CASSPSGGQDTQYF. The genes are TRBV7-3 and TRBJ2-3; 10 positions agree with TRBD2. In germline, CDR1 is SGHTA, CDR2 FQGTGA. J gave up 5 bases and V 5 bases, and 4 bases lay outside the gene matches. CDR3 length equals 14 residues.

In DNA form, the CDR3 reads TGTGCCACCGCCGACCGGGGGAACACCGGGGAGCTGTTTTTT. Amino acid sequence: CATADRGNTGELFF. The rearrangement links TRBV19 to TRBJ2-2; perhaps TRBD2 as D (5 bases). The ends were cut back, 10 bases at V and 1 base at J, with 13 bases in the middle. CDR1 is LNHDA and CDR2 is SQIVND in the germline V gene (reference sequence). This CDR3 comprises 14 residues.

The chain carries TRBV9 and TRBJ2-7; D remains ambiguous. CDR3 length: 16 residues. Trimming took off 4 bases at V and 6 bases at J, with 23 bases between the two ends. Germline V lookup: CDR1 SGDLS, CDR2 YYNGEE. CDR3 nucleotides: TGTGCCAGCAGCTTCGCTCCGGGTCTCTCTTCGCCCGAGCAGTACTTC. It codes for CASSFAPGLSSPEQYF.

The chain carries TRBV20-1 and TRBJ2-2, with 8 bases fitting TRBD2. The V gene's germline CDR1 is DFQATT and CDR2 SNEGSKA (reference sequence). Trimming cost V 3 bases and J 5 bases; bases outside gene matches: 8. The CDR3 runs to 15 residues. CDR3 sequence: CSASAGGLGTGELFF. CDR3 nucleotides: TGCAGTGCTAGTGCGGGGGGCCTAGGGACCGGGGAGCTGTTTTTT.

This rearrangement joins TRBV25-1 to TRBJ2-7; TRBD2 might be the D (7 bases). The germline CDR1 and CDR2 sequences are MGHDK and SYGVNS. V was shortened by 3 bases and J by 6 bases, with 12 bases between the two germline ends. The CDR3 runs to 13 residues. The CDR3 DNA reads as TGTGCCAGCAGTGAGGGGGGGGCAAGCGAGCAGTACTTC. Translating gives CASSEGGASEQYF.

The table lists this clone with a count of one. The chain employs TRBV11-2 and TRBJ2-7; D gene unclear. This CDR3 is 17 amino acids long. Trimming shortened V by 2 bases and J by 3 bases, and 20 bases separated the two germline ends. Germline values: CDR1 SGHAT, CDR2 FQNNGV. CDR3 residues: CASSLRAPAETYYEQYF. The CDR3 DNA is TGTGCCAGCAGCTTAAGAGCACCGGCGGAGACGTACTACGAGCAGTACTTC. Filled out from reference TRBV11-2 and TRBJ2-7, the complete variable domain reads EAGVAQSPRYKIIEKRQSVAFWCNPISGHATLYWYQQILGQGPKLLIQFQNNGVVDDSQLPKDRFSAERLKGVDSTLKIQPAKLEDSAVYLCASSLRAPAETYYEQYFGPGTRLTVT.

The gene calls are TRBV3-1 (or the pseudogene TRBV3-2) and TRBJ1-5; D uncertain. Per the germline V gene, CDR1 is LGHDT and CDR2 is YNNKEL (reference sequence). This CDR3 contains 14 residues. V gave up 1 base and J gave up 7 bases, with 11 bases separating them. Here the CDR3 reads CASSQGADWQPQHF. CDR3 DNA sequence: TGTGCCAGCAGCCAAGGCGCCGACTGGCAGCCCCAGCATTTT.

CDR3 in amino acids: CAISTFGLNTEAFF. The CDR3 region has the DNA TGTGCCATCAGTACATTTGGGCTGAACACTGAAGCTTTCTTT. The chain links TRBV10-3 to TRBJ1-1; unclear D gene. The ends were cut back, 5 bases at V and 0 bases at J, with 10 bases in the middle. The CDR3 sequence is 14 residues long. Germline CDR1 reads ENHRY; CDR2 reads SYGVKD.

V usage is TRBV7-9 and J usage is TRBJ2-3, with 9 bases matching TRBD1. The CDR3 extends over 16 amino acids. Losses at the gene ends were 2 bases for V and 6 bases for J; bases not matched to a gene: 9. CDR1 SEHNR and CDR2 FQNEAQ come from the germline V gene (reference sequence). The CDR3: CASSLKNTGGRDTQYF. In nucleotides, the CDR3 is TGTGCCAGCAGCTTAAAGAATACAGGGGGCCGGGATACGCAGTATTTT.

The J gene is TRBJ2-1, the V gene TRBV5-4; TRBD2 matches 15 bases. The CDR3 is 18 residues long. V shed 3 bases, J shed 4 bases, and the junction held 8 bases outside the gene matches. Germline V gene data show CDR1 as SGHNT and CDR2 as YYREEE (reference sequence). CDR3 amino acids: CASSSWTSGGGNYNEQFF. The CDR3 DNA reads TGTGCCAGCAGCTCCTGGACTAGCGGGGGGGGTAATTACAATGAGCAGTTCTTC.